This T cell receptor (beta chain) was identified during a study of T cell responses to AZD1222 COVID-19 vaccine. The CDR3 covers 12 residues. Trimming shortened V by 9 bases and J by 0 bases, and 7 bases separated the two germline ends. The germline CDR1 and CDR2 sequences are ENHRY and SYGVKD. Libraries were prepared by immunoSEQ multiplex PCR; TCRdb keeps only in-frame clonotypes and omits some of them. The data show more than 100,000 clones, about 85% seen once. Second-dose groups at about 4 or about 12 weeks were pooled. On this clone: Its antigen is unknown.

Points from the study as a whole: The breadth and depth of Spike-specific TCRs increased once two AZD1222 doses had been given. Clonal diversity was possibly underestimated, and white British individuals and females predominated among donors. CD4 TCRs linked to vaccination spanned spike, dominating at 160-218 and 743-854.

The specimen was peripheral blood, collected 28 days after the second AZD1222 dose. V is TRBV10-3 and J is TRBJ2-3; D remains unclear. The clonotype originates from an adult who received the AZD1222 COVID-19 vaccine. CDR3 bases: TGTGCCATACAGACTAGCACAGATACGCAGTATTTT. Translation: CAIQTSTDTQYF.